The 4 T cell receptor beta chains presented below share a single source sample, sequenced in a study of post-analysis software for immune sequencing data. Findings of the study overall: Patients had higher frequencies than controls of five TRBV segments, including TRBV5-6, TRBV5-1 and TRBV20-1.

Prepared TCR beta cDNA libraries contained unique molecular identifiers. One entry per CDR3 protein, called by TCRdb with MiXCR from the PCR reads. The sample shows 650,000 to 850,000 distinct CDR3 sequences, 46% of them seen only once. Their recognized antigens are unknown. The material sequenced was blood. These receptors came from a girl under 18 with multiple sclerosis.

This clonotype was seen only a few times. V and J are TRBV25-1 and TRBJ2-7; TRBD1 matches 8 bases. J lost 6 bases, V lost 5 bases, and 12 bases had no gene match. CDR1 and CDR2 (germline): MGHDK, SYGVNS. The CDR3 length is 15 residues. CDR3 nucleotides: TGTGCCAGCAGTACCAACTTCGGACAGGGCGGCGAGCAGTACTTC. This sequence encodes CASSTNFGQGGEQYF.

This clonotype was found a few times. CDR3 in DNA: TGCGCCAGCAGCCAAGAGCCGGGAGGGTTCTACGAGCAGTACTTC. Protein: CASSQEPGGFYEQYF. This chain connects TRBV4-3 to TRBJ2-7, with 8 positions matching TRBD2. J lost 3 bases, V lost 0 bases, and 4 bases had no gene match. This CDR3 is built from 15 residues. Germline CDR1 reads LGHNA; CDR2 reads YSLEER.

The DNA of the CDR3 is TGTGCCAGCAGCCAAGAGGGGTTCGGGTATGGCTACACCTTC. Its protein product is CASSQEGFGYGYTF. The chain employs TRBV14 and TRBJ1-2; D is undetermined. The CDR3 consists of 14 residues. Trimming took off 0 bases at V and 5 bases at J, with 10 bases between the two ends. The germline CDR1 and CDR2 sequences are SGHDN and FVKESK.

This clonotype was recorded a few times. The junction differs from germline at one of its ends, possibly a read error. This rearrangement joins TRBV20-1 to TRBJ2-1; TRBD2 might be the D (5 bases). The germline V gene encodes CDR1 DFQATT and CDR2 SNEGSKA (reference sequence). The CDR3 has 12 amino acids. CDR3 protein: CSVRGSYNEQFF. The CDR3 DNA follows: TGCAGTGTTAGAGGGTCCTACAATGAGCAGTTCTTC.